This entry lists 22 T cell receptor beta chains sequenced from one sample in a study of Ad26.COV2.S vaccination and SARS-CoV-2 variants. The assay was immunoSEQ multiplex PCR, and TCRdb's table has in-frame clones only and misses some. The sample contains roughly 700,000 clones, approximately 88% of which appear only once. The treatment denotes: around 19 received Ad26.COV2.S at low or high dose, single or two shots; 5 received placebo; per-sample allocation not given. All samples were drawn on day 63, counting from the first vaccine or placebo injection. The input for sequencing was peripheral blood, taken in a trial of Ad26.COV2.S vaccine versus placebo. Receptors were obtained from a person between 18 and 65 years old who received the Ad26.COV2.S COVID-19 vaccine or a placebo.

The chain recombines TRBV3-1 (or the pseudogene TRBV3-2) with TRBJ2-3; 11 nucleotides agree with TRBD2. Germline V gives CDR1 LGHDT, CDR2 YNNKEL (reference sequence). This CDR3 region has 17 residues. With 1 base clipped from V and 4 bases from J, the junction kept 7 bases outside the gene matches. DNA for the CDR3: TGTGCCAGCAGCCAAGGATTAGCGGGGGGGCCGTCAGATACGCAGTATTTT. Amino acid sequence: CASSQGLAGGPSDTQYF.

This chain connects TRBV5-5 to TRBJ1-1; weak D call: TRBD1 (6 bases). Trimming took 4 bases from V and 7 from J, leaving 14 bases between them. Germline lookup yields CDR1 SGHKS and CDR2 YYEKEE (reference sequence). This CDR3 is 13 amino acids long. The CDR3 spells CASSLGGQLEAFF. CDR3 bases: TGTGCCAGCAGCCTAGGCGGACAGCTTGAAGCTTTCTTT.

V usage is TRBV5-8 and J usage is TRBJ2-2; tentatively, D is TRBD2 (6 bases). The V gene's germline CDR1 is SGHTS and CDR2 YDEGEE. Deletions cut 5 bases from V and 6 bases from J, with 11 bases between. This CDR3 comprises 13 residues. Here the CDR3 DNA reads TGTGCCAGCAGTCATGGCGGGGCCGGGGAGCTGTTTTTT. Translation gives CASSHGGAGELFF. The full variable domain, completed using reference TRBV5-8 and TRBJ2-2, is EAGVTQSPTHLIKTRGQQATLRCSPISGHTSVYWYQQALGLGLQFLLWYDEGEERNRGNFPPRFSGRQFPNYSSELNVNALELEDSALYLCASSHGGAGELFFGEGSRLTVL.

This rearrangement joins TRBV30 to TRBJ2-2, with D perhaps TRBD2 (7 bases). This CDR3 has 15 amino acids. Germline V lookup: CDR1 GTSNPN, CDR2 SVGIG (reference sequence). V was trimmed by 0 bases and J by 4 bases, leaving 12 bases between them. The CDR3 coding sequence is TGTGCCTGGAGTGTGGGGGGGCCCGGCACCGGGGAGCTGTTTTTT. Translation: CAWSVGGPGTGELFF.

The chain couples TRBV19 to TRBJ2-3; the match to TRBD1 covers 7 bases. J gave up 1 base and V 6 bases, and 7 bases lay outside the gene matches. Germline values: CDR1 LNHDA, CDR2 SQIVND (reference sequence). CDR3 length: 15 amino acids. CDR3 nucleotides: TGTGCCAGTAGGGGACAGCTCTTGGGCACAGATACGCAGTATTTT. Amino acid sequence: CASRGQLLGTDTQYF.

This clone showed up many times. The junction differs from germline at one of its ends, possibly a read error. The chain links TRBV18 to TRBJ2-3, with 7 bases matching TRBD2. The germline CDR1 and CDR2 sequences are KGHSH and LQKENI. This CDR3 comprises 12 residues. The CDR3 bases are TGTGCCAGCTCACCACGTGGGGGGGTGGCCATTTTT. The encoded protein is CASSPRGGVAIF.

The chain employs TRBV11-3 and TRBJ2-3, with a possible D match to TRBD2 (6 bases). V was clipped by 5 bases and J by 3 bases, with 15 bases between them. Germline CDR1 is SGHNT and CDR2 is YENEEA. The CDR3 spans 15 residues. Here the CDR3 reads CASSASGTLTDTQYF. CDR3 nucleotides: TGTGCCAGCAGCGCCTCCGGGACTCTGACAGATACGCAGTATTTT.

The rearrangement uses TRBV3-1 (or the pseudogene TRBV3-2) and TRBJ2-3; no definite D call. Germline assignment: CDR1 LGHDT and CDR2 YNNKEL (reference sequence). This CDR3 has 15 residues. V was clipped by 4 bases and J by 2 bases, with 13 bases between them. The CDR3 here is CASSRMLSSTDTQYF. In nucleotides, the CDR3 is TGTGCCAGCAGCCGGATGTTGTCATCCACAGATACGCAGTATTTT.

The rearrangement uses TRBV25-1 and TRBJ1-2, with D possibly matching TRBD1 (6 bases). Germline values: CDR1 MGHDK, CDR2 SYGVNS. Trimming stripped 5 bases from V and 5 bases from J, with 21 bases between. The CDR3 consists of 16 residues. CDR3 DNA sequence: TGTGCCAGCAGTTTCTCTCCGGGACACTCTCGTTATGGCTACACCTTC. Translating it yields CASSFSPGHSRYGYTF.

The CDR3 reads CASSRGGRGNTEAFF. The CDR3 nucleotides read TGTGCCAGTAGCCGAGGAGGCAGGGGGAACACTGAAGCTTTCTTT. The rearrangement links TRBV19 to TRBJ1-1; perhaps TRBD1 as D (6 bases). Per the germline V gene, CDR1 is LNHDA and CDR2 is SQIVND (reference sequence). The CDR3 length is 15 residues. Trimming left V 6 bases short and J 1 base short, with 15 bases between.

About this clone: Other DNA sequences of this sample code for an identical CDR3. The chain has TRBV24-1 and TRBJ1-5; D call uncertain. The CDR3 is 12 residues long. CDR1 is KGHDR and CDR2 is SFDVKD in the germline V gene. V lost 4 bases to trimming and J lost 4 bases, with 4 bases between them. CDR3 coding DNA: TGTGCCACCAGTGACAGGAATCAGCCCCAGCATTTT. This gives the protein CATSDRNQPQHF.

The chain carries TRBV5-4 and TRBJ2-1; 9 nucleotides match TRBD2. The trim removed 4 bases at V and 1 base at J, leaving 9 bases unmatched. This CDR3 contains 17 residues. The germline gives CDR1 SGHNT, CDR2 YYREEE (reference sequence). The CDR3 DNA reads TGTGCCAGCAGCGTTCCCGGGACTAGCCGGTCCTACAATGAGCAGTTCTTC. It is translated as CASSVPGTSRSYNEQFF.

The chain is built from TRBV3-1 (or the pseudogene TRBV3-2) and TRBJ1-5, with unresolved D. Germline V CDR1 and CDR2: LGHDT, YNNKEL (reference sequence). The CDR3 has 14 residues. V was shortened by 4 bases and J by 6 bases, with 13 bases between the two germline ends. The DNA of the CDR3 is TGTGCCAGCAGCCCCGAGTGGGAAAGTCAGCCCCAGCATTTT. Its translation: CASSPEWESQPQHF.

This clone has a single count. This chain links TRBV4-1 with TRBJ2-7; 9 nucleotides line up with TRBD1. The CDR3 is made up of 16 amino acids. Germline V lookup: CDR1 MGHRA, CDR2 YSYEKL. Trimming took 2 bases from V and 1 from J; bases not matched to a gene: 6. In nucleotides, the CDR3 is TGCGCCAGCAGCCAAACAGACAGGGGGGGATCCTACGAGCAGTACTTC. Protein: CASSQTDRGGSYEQYF.

The V call is TRBV12-3 or TRBV12-4, the J call TRBJ1-2; TRBD1 might be the D (6 bases). Trimming pared 4 bases from V and 8 bases from J, leaving 14 bases between. This CDR3 is 13 amino acids long. CDR3 loop: CASSSRGVRGYTF. Written as DNA, the CDR3 is TGTGCCAGCAGTTCCAGGGGTGTGCGCGGCTACACCTTC.

The chain carries TRBV19 and TRBJ2-1; D is uncertain. With 8 bases removed from V and 3 bases from J, the gap between germline ends came to 14 bases. The V gene's germline CDR1 is LNHDA and CDR2 SQIVND (reference sequence). The CDR3 consists of 14 residues. Here the CDR3 reads CASRLGNLYNEQFF. CDR3 sequence (DNA): TGTGCCAGTCGCCTAGGGAATCTCTACAATGAGCAGTTCTTC.

The chain links TRBV15 to TRBJ2-1; possibly TRBD1 for D (5 bases). V lost 0 bases, J lost 8 bases, and 14 bases lay in between. Per germline, CDR1 LNHNV and CDR2 YYDKDF (reference sequence). CDR3 length: 15 amino acids. The chain's CDR3 is CATSRERALGDEQFF. The CDR3 bases are TGTGCCACCAGCAGAGAAAGGGCCCTAGGGGATGAGCAGTTCTTC.

The chain uses TRBV24-1 and TRBJ2-3, with 9 bases matching TRBD1. The germline gives CDR1 KGHDR, CDR2 SFDVKD. Unmatched junction bases numbered 2, after V lost 9 bases and J lost 2 bases. The CDR3 runs to 13 residues. CDR3 loop: CATRTGDTDTQYF. CDR3 sequence (DNA): TGTGCCACCCGGACAGGGGACACAGATACGCAGTATTTT.

The chain links TRBV27 to TRBJ2-7; 7 bases are a match to TRBD1. V shed 6 bases and J 3 bases; nucleotides not matched to a gene: 8. This CDR3 region has 14 residues. Germline V gene lookup returns CDR1 MNHEY and CDR2 SMNVEV (reference sequence). CDR3 coding DNA: TGTGCCAGCAGCCGAAGGGGGCTGGGCTACGAGCAGTACTTC. This translates into CASSRRGLGYEQYF.

The chain has TRBV4-3 and TRBJ2-2, with D possibly matching TRBD1 (6 bases). The CDR3 runs 17 residues. From germline, CDR1 is LGHNA and CDR2 YSLEER. Between the trimmed V and J ends, which lost 1 base and 0 bases, there was a span of 12 bases. CDR3 loop: CASSQVTGRTNTGELFF. CDR3 DNA: TGCGCCAGCAGCCAAGTAACAGGGAGAACGAACACCGGGGAGCTGTTTTTT.

This chain joins TRBV19 and TRBJ2-7, with a weak D call TRBD1 (5 bases). CDR3 size: 15 residues. Trimming left V 0 bases short and J 2 bases short, with 11 bases between. Germline CDR1 reads LNHDA; CDR2 reads SQIVND (reference sequence). The CDR3: CASSIEKGVTYEQYF. CDR3 coding DNA: TGTGCCAGTAGTATAGAGAAAGGGGTCACCTACGAGCAGTACTTC.

The DNA for the CDR3 is TGTGCCAGCAGTTCATATGGGACTGCGGCGGGGTCCCAGCATTTT. This codes for CASSSYGTAAGSQHF. V gene TRBV6-2 or TRBV6-3 combines with J gene TRBJ1-5; TRBD1 is a possible D gene (5 bases). CDR3 length equals 15 residues. Germline V lookup: CDR1 MNHEY, CDR2 SVGEGT. Deletions cut 4 bases from V and 11 bases from J, with 21 bases between.